Listed below are T cell receptor beta chains from one sample, sequenced in a study of shared clonotypes between healthy human individuals. Measured with immunoSEQ multiplex PCR; TCRdb has only the in-frame clones, and not every one. Of about 2 million clones in the sample, around 96% are singletons; the top ten hold approximately 1.2%. Sample: naive CD8+ T cells sorted from blood. These receptors were obtained from a man younger than 35 in good health. Each CDR3 is given without its conserved first and last residue. Fields, in order: V gene, CDR3 protein.

>TRBV6-1
ASSASGRDFQETQY
>TRBV7-3
ASSPALGSYNEQF
>TRBV10-3
AVGYGLYNEQF
>TRBV5-1
ASSPTGLGETQY
>TRBV9
ASSVPGAEQF
>TRBV4-3
ASSQDDNSLAEAF
>TRBV10-1
ASSIGSVSTDTQY
>TRBV2
ASLGDTGELF
>TRBV7-2
ASSLGGELAGVRKQY
>TRBV4-1
ASSQDPRVTDTQY